Listed here are 21 T cell receptor beta chains from one sample, sequenced in a study of T-cell memory formation after mild COVID-19. TCRdb fed the 5' RACE reads into MiXCR, producing one record per CDR3 protein. Altogether about 400,000 distinct CDR3 sequences are present, roughly 15% being singletons, with the ten largest covering roughly 21%. The material sequenced was PBMCs or a T cell subset sorted from them (not recorded which). The receptors here all came from a man between 18 and 35 years old who had mild COVID-19 (a few samples of this study predate the infection). Cell type and time point are not known.

In this sample, this clonotype turned up a few times. V and J are TRBV9 and TRBJ1-1; D ambiguous. The CDR3 covers 14 residues. Trimming left V 3 bases short and J 1 base short, with 10 bases between. Germline V gene lookup returns CDR1 SGDLS and CDR2 YYNGEE. The CDR3 sequence is CASSARGRNTEAFF. The CDR3 coding sequence is TGTGCCAGCAGCGCCCGTGGGAGGAACACTGAAGCTTTCTTT.

The table lists this clonotype with a few counts. This chain uses TRBV7-2 with TRBJ2-3; tentatively, D is TRBD2 (7 bases). The germline gives CDR1 SGHTA, CDR2 FQGNSA. The CDR3 has 14 amino acids. V lost 1 base to trimming and J lost 4 bases, with 9 bases between them. CDR3 nucleotide sequence: TGTGCCAGCAGCTTAGGGGGGGGCTCAGATACGCAGTATTTT. It yields the protein CASSLGGGSDTQYF.

This clonotype has just a few counts. CDR3 nucleotide sequence: TGTGCCAGCAGCGCCGAAAAAGGACTAACCTACAATGAGCAGTTCTTC. This translates into CASSAEKGLTYNEQFF. The V gene is TRBV9, the J gene TRBJ2-1; TRBD2 is a possible D gene (6 bases). Per the germline V gene, CDR1 is SGDLS and CDR2 is YYNGEE. Between the trimmed V and J ends, which lost 3 bases and 2 bases, there was a span of 15 bases. The CDR3 consists of 16 residues.

The chain uses TRBV7-9 and TRBJ1-4, with D possibly TRBD1 on 6 matching bases. In germline, CDR1 is SEHNR, CDR2 FQNEAQ (reference sequence). This CDR3 has 16 residues. Trimming took off 10 bases at V and 4 bases at J, with 22 bases between the two ends. In nucleotides, the CDR3 is TGTGCCACCACGCATACAGGGTTCTCTGGTAATGAAAAACTGTTTTTT. Its protein is CATTHTGFSGNEKLFF.

The rearrangement links TRBV9 to TRBJ2-4; 9 positions agree with TRBD1. J gave up 3 bases and V 4 bases, and 5 bases lay outside the gene matches. CDR1 and CDR2 from the germline V gene are SGDLS and YYNGEE. The CDR3 length is 15 residues. The CDR3 reads CASSPWGQGKNIQYF. CDR3 DNA: TGTGCCAGCAGCCCTTGGGGACAGGGCAAAAACATTCAGTACTTC.

The chain recombines TRBV7-9 with TRBJ2-1, with 8 bases identical to TRBD1. The trim removed 11 bases at V and 7 bases at J, leaving 10 bases unmatched. The CDR3 is 13 amino acids. Germline loops: CDR1 SEHNR, CDR2 FQNEAQ (reference sequence). The CDR3 DNA reads as TGTGCCGGCGCTGGGGACAGGACTAATGAGCAGTTCTTC. Translated, it gives CAGAGDRTNEQFF. Full variable domain (missing parts from reference TRBV7-9 and TRBJ2-1): DTGVSQNPRHKITKRGQNVTFRCDPISEHNRLYWYRQTLGQGPEFLTYFQNEAQLEKSRLLSDRFSAERPKGSFSTLEIQRTEQGDSAMYLCAGAGDRTNEQFFGPGTRLTVL.

The chain is built from TRBV24-1 and TRBJ2-4, with 7 bases fitting TRBD1. The V segment lost 0 bases and the J segment 6 bases; nucleotides outside the gene matches: 1. Germline CDR1 is KGHDR and CDR2 is SFDVKD. The CDR3 contains 14 residues. The CDR3 DNA reads as TGTGCCACCAGTGATTTGGCAGGGGGAAACATTCAGTACTTC. It is translated as CATSDLAGGNIQYF.

This chain uses TRBV5-1 with TRBJ2-7, with D uncertain. This CDR3 has 14 residues. With 4 bases removed from V and 5 bases from J, the gap between germline ends came to 16 bases. Germline CDR1 SGHRS, CDR2 YFSETQ. In nucleotides, the CDR3 is TGCGCCAGCAGCGCGGCGACACTCACCAACGAGCAGTACTTC. It is translated as CASSAATLTNEQYF.

This clonotype has just a few counts. V gene TRBV9 combines with J gene TRBJ2-5, with a tentative D call TRBD2 (6 bases). Germline lookup yields CDR1 SGDLS and CDR2 YYNGEE. Deletions cut 4 bases from V and 5 bases from J, with 15 bases between. The CDR3 has 14 amino acids. The CDR3 region has the DNA TGTGCCAGCAGCAGCTCAGGAGGGACGGAGACCCAGTACTTC. Translating gives CASSSSGGTETQYF.

This clonotype was picked up a small number of times. The V gene is TRBV14, the J gene TRBJ1-1; unclear D gene. The germline gives CDR1 SGHDN, CDR2 FVKESK. The CDR3 sequence is 14 residues long. The germline V and J ends were trimmed by 2 bases and 1 base, with 8 bases remaining between them. The CDR3 loop reads CASSQFDGNTEAFF. Here the CDR3 DNA reads TGTGCCAGCAGCCAATTCGACGGGAACACTGAAGCTTTCTTT.

The chain joins TRBV10-1 to TRBJ2-2; no clear D gene. CDR1 WNHNN and CDR2 SYGVQD come from the germline V gene (reference sequence). With 5 bases removed from V and 4 bases from J, the gap between germline ends came to 11 bases. CDR3 length: 14 residues. Written as DNA, the CDR3 is TGCGCCAGCAGTCCCAATCTAGGCACCGGGGAGCTGTTTTTT. Its protein is CASSPNLGTGELFF.

This chain connects TRBV7-2 to TRBJ2-2; D not resolved. The germline V gene has CDR1 SGHTA and CDR2 FQGNSA. CDR3 length: 14 amino acids. V lost 1 base to trimming and J lost 3 bases, with 6 bases between them. This chain's CDR3 is CASSLGRYTGELFF. The CDR3 nucleotides are TGTGCCAGCAGCTTAGGCAGATACACCGGGGAGCTGTTTTTT.

The chain recombines TRBV4-1 with TRBJ1-4, with D uncertain. Germline V gene lookup returns CDR1 MGHRA and CDR2 YSYEKL. V lost 3 bases, J lost 7 bases, and 15 bases lay in between. The CDR3 runs to 15 residues. As DNA, the CDR3 is TGCGCCAGCAGCCAGTCCCCCAGGTCGGGTGAAAAACTGTTTTTT. Translation gives CASSQSPRSGEKLFF.

The V gene is TRBV11-2, the J gene TRBJ1-3; 9 bases line up with TRBD1. Germline V gene lookup returns CDR1 SGHAT and CDR2 FQNNGV. The CDR3 totals 15 residues. V shed 5 bases, J shed 4 bases, and the junction held 6 bases outside the gene matches. This chain's CDR3 is CASSIRDRVGNTIYF. The CDR3 nucleotides read TGTGCCAGCAGCATAAGGGACAGGGTCGGAAACACCATATATTTT.

This clonotype was counted only a few times. This rearrangement joins TRBV3-1 to TRBJ1-5, with TRBD1 matching over 9 bases. With V trimmed by 3 bases and J by 7 bases, 1 base remained unmatched. Germline CDR1 and CDR2: LGHDT and YNNKEL (reference sequence). The CDR3 is made up of 13 amino acids. The CDR3 loop is CASSQGTGQPQHF. CDR3 nucleotides: TGTGCCAGCAGCCAGGGGACAGGGCAGCCCCAGCATTTT.

The CDR3 DNA follows: TGCAGTGCTAGAGACGGACAGGCGCCGGTAGCCCTCCACTTT. It specifies CSARDGQAPVALHF. The V call is TRBV20-1, the J call TRBJ1-6, with 7 bases fitting TRBD1. This CDR3 is built from 14 residues. Germline V lookup: CDR1 DFQATT, CDR2 SNEGSKA (reference sequence). V was pared by 0 bases and J by 14 bases, with 10 bases of the junction left unmatched.

The gene calls are TRBV20-1 and TRBJ2-2; D gene ambiguous. CDR1 is DFQATT, CDR2 SNEGSKA, per germline (reference sequence). V was shortened by 2 bases and J by 1 base, with 8 bases between the two germline ends. The CDR3 totals 14 residues. The CDR3 sequence is CSARTGMNTGELFF. The CDR3 region has the DNA TGCAGTGCTAGAACTGGAATGAACACCGGGGAGCTGTTTTTT.

This clonotype was counted between two and nine times. V and J are TRBV7-2 and TRBJ1-2; D possibly corresponds to TRBD1 (5 bases). CDR3 length equals 17 residues. CDR1 is SGHTA and CDR2 is FQGNSA in the germline V gene. V was trimmed by 5 bases and J by 5 bases, leaving 24 bases between them. CDR3 nucleotide sequence: TGTGCCAGCAGCGGACAAACGGGGTGGTCGTTTGGGTATGGCTACACCTTC. It specifies CASSGQTGWSFGYGYTF.

V usage is TRBV13 and J usage is TRBJ2-7, with TRBD1 matching over 8 bases. V dropped 5 bases and J dropped 2; count of bases not matched to a gene: 11. Germline lookup yields CDR1 PRHDT and CDR2 FYEKMQ (reference sequence). The CDR3 has 16 amino acids. The CDR3 sequence is CASSTGSGTGPYEQYV. The CDR3 nucleotides are TGTGCCAGCAGCACCGGCTCCGGGACAGGACCCTACGAGCAGTACGTC.

This clonotype appeared a few times. The chain uses TRBV7-9 and TRBJ1-2, with D perhaps matching TRBD1 (6 bases). CDR3 length: 14 amino acids. CDR1 is SEHNR, CDR2 FQNEAQ, per germline (reference sequence). The V gene lost 5 bases and the J gene lost 8 bases, with 18 bases spanning the gap. CDR3 residues: CASSHTNEGVGYTF. The CDR3 coding sequence is TGTGCCAGCAGCCACACGAATGAGGGGGTAGGCTACACCTTC.

This clonotype came up a few times. The rearrangement joins TRBV20-1 to TRBJ2-1; the match to TRBD2 covers 11 bases. The CDR3 covers 14 residues. The V gene end was trimmed by 6 bases and the J gene end by 4 bases; junction bases not matched to a gene: 5. CDR1 and CDR2 (germline): DFQATT, SNEGSKA (reference sequence). Here the CDR3 reads CSAGGTSGYNEQFF. The CDR3 coding sequence is TGCAGTGCAGGGGGGACTAGCGGTTACAATGAGCAGTTCTTC.